The 22 T cell receptor beta chains in this list originate from one sample, sequenced in a study of PD-L1 blockade in urothelial cancer. Time point here: peripheral blood 6 weeks after treatment start. Measured with immunoSEQ multiplex PCR; TCRdb has only the in-frame clones, and not every one. The sample has about 130,000 clones, about 83% seen once. Source: PBMCs, taken around atezolizumab (anti-PD-L1) treatment. The receptors stem from a man aged 45 to 65 with urothelial cancer.

This chain connects TRBV5-4 to TRBJ1-5, with 7 positions matching TRBD1. V lost 4 bases, J lost 4 bases, and 2 bases stayed unmatched. The CDR3 totals 13 residues. The germline gives CDR1 SGHNT, CDR2 YYREEE (reference sequence). CDR3 nucleotide sequence: TGTGCCAGCAGCCGGGGACAGAATCAGCCCCAGCATTTT. Residues: CASSRGQNQPQHF.

This clone was counted once. The chain is built from TRBV7-8 and TRBJ2-1, with TRBD2 matching over 14 bases. Germline V lookup: CDR1 SGHVS, CDR2 FQNEAQ. This CDR3 is built from 16 residues. V shed 3 bases, J shed 10 bases, and the junction held 8 bases outside the gene matches. The CDR3 loop is CASSFQTSGRALEQFF. CDR3 DNA: TGTGCCAGCAGCTTCCAGACTAGCGGGAGGGCCCTGGAGCAGTTCTTC.

The chain carries TRBV5-5 and TRBJ2-1; a possible D gene is TRBD1 (5 bases). CDR3 length: 15 amino acids. CDR1 and CDR2 from the germline V gene are SGHKS and YYEKEE (reference sequence). Trimming took off 4 bases at V and 6 bases at J, with 17 bases between the two ends. CDR3 sequence reads: CASSQGQGWTNEQFF. The CDR3 DNA follows: TGTGCCAGCAGCCAAGGGCAGGGATGGACCAATGAGCAGTTCTTC.

CDR3 DNA sequence: TGTGCTAGTGGTTTGCCCCTCCTACTAGCGGGAGGAACCTGGAGCTCCTACAATGAGCAGTTCTTC. Translating gives CASGLPLLLAGGTWSSYNEQFF. The rearrangement links TRBV12-5 to TRBJ2-1; 12 bases agree with TRBD2. CDR1 and CDR2 from the germline V gene are LGHNT and FRNRAP. The CDR3 is 22 amino acids. The ends lost 2 bases at V and 0 bases at J; junction bases unmatched: 17.

The genes are TRBV11-2 and TRBJ2-1; the match to TRBD2 covers 8 bases. The V gene end was trimmed by 7 bases and the J gene end by 5 bases; junction bases not matched to a gene: 7. Germline CDR1 SGHAT, CDR2 FQNNGV. The CDR3 length is 14 residues. The DNA for the CDR3 is TGTGCCAGCACCAGTAGGACTAGCCACAATGAGCAGTTCTTC. This sequence encodes CASTSRTSHNEQFF.

This clone has only one observation. The chain carries TRBV2 and TRBJ1-1, with TRBD1 matching over 7 bases. The germline V gene encodes CDR1 SNHLY and CDR2 FYNNEI. The CDR3 length is 13 residues. Trimming removed 7 bases from V and 2 bases from J; junction bases left unmatched: 4. DNA of the CDR3: TGTGCCAGCACCCGGGACAGTAACACTGAAGCTTTCTTT. Encoded protein: CASTRDSNTEAFF. Together with reference TRBV2 and TRBJ1-1, the CDR3 gives the full variable domain: EPEVTQTPSHQVTQMGQEVILRCVPISNHLYFYWYRQILGQKVEFLVSFYNNEISEKSEIFDDQFSVERPDGSNFTLKIRSTKLEDSAMYFCASTRDSNTEAFFGQGTRLTVV.

This clone has only a few counts. The chain uses TRBV5-1 and TRBJ2-3; TRBD2 matches at 7 bases. The CDR3 has 15 residues. Germline-derived CDR1 and CDR2 are SGHRS and YFSETQ. V shed 5 bases, J shed 5 bases, and the junction held 11 bases outside the gene matches. CDR3 nucleotide sequence: TGCGCCAGCAGTCGGGGGGAGGTCGGGAAAGATACGCAGTATTTT. It yields the protein CASSRGEVGKDTQYF.

The chain links TRBV30 to TRBJ2-2; D unclear. Germline lookup yields CDR1 GTSNPN and CDR2 SVGIG (reference sequence). The CDR3 is made up of 12 amino acids. Trimming removed 0 bases at V and 7 bases at J, with 6 bases between. DNA for the CDR3: TGTGCCTGGAGTGTCCTGTACGGGGAGCTGTTTTTT. Its protein product is CAWSVLYGELFF.

This clone appeared a few times. The chain uses TRBV30 and TRBJ1-2; TRBD1 agrees at 9 bases. The CDR3 is made up of 15 amino acids. The germline CDR1 and CDR2 sequences are GTSNPN and SVGIG (reference sequence). V dropped 1 base and J dropped 6; count of bases not matched to a gene: 9. CDR3 loop: CAWSATPGQGNGYTF. DNA for the CDR3: TGTGCCTGGAGTGCCACCCCGGGACAGGGAAATGGCTACACCTTC. The variable domain in full, completed from reference TRBV30 and TRBJ1-2, reads SQTIHQWPATLVQPVGSPLSLECTVEGTSNPNLYWYRQAAGRGLQLLFYSVGIGQISSEVPQNLSASRPQDRQFILSSKKLLLSDSGFYLCAWSATPGQGNGYTFGSGTRLTVV.

Turning to this clone: At one of its ends the junction is not consistent with the germline gene, which may arise from a read error. The rearrangement uses TRBV14 and TRBJ1-4; 7 bases fit TRBD1. Germline V gene lookup returns CDR1 SGHDN and CDR2 FVKESK. There are 15 residues in the CDR3. The CDR3: CASSRASTGTERLFF. The CDR3, as DNA: TGTGCCAGCAGCAGGGCATCTACAGGGACAGAAAGACTGTTTTTT. Looking up the rest from reference TRBV14 and TRBJ1-4 gives the full variable domain: EAGVTQFPSHSVIEKGQTVTLRCDPISGHDNLYWYRRVMGKEIKFLLHFVKESKQDESGMPNNRFLAERTGGTYSTLKVQPAELEDSGVYFCASSRASTGTERLFFGSGTQLSVL.

The chain employs TRBV6-4 and TRBJ1-1, with 9 positions matching TRBD1. Germline CDR1 reads MRHNA; CDR2 reads SNTAGT. The CDR3 is 16 residues long. Germline trimming cut 6 bases from V and 1 base from J; bases unmatched to any gene: 9. CDR3 nucleotides: TGTGCCAGCAGCCCCGGGACAGGGTTTGGGAACACTGAAGCTTTCTTT. Translation gives CASSPGTGFGNTEAFF.

The chain carries TRBV27 and TRBJ2-3, with D hard to call. This CDR3 spans 14 amino acids. From germline, CDR1 is MNHEY and CDR2 SMNVEV (reference sequence). The germline V and J ends were trimmed by 2 bases and 4 bases, with 10 bases remaining between them. Here the CDR3 DNA reads TGTGCCAGCAGTTTACGAAGTAGTGCAGATACGCAGTATTTT. Protein sequence: CASSLRSSADTQYF.

The V and J genes are TRBV7-9 and TRBJ1-5; D perhaps matches TRBD1 (5 bases). This CDR3 spans 16 amino acids. Per the germline V gene, CDR1 is SEHNR and CDR2 is FQNEAQ (reference sequence). V lost 0 bases and J 4 bases, leaving 13 bases between the germline ends. The CDR3 DNA reads as TGTGCCAGCAGCTTAGCGTCGGGACTGCTGAATCAGCCCCAGCATTTT. Translated: CASSLASGLLNQPQHF.

This chain joins TRBV5-1 and TRBJ2-3; unclear D gene. There are 13 residues in the CDR3. The germline V gene encodes CDR1 SGHRS and CDR2 YFSETQ. V was clipped by 2 bases and J by 0 bases, with 4 bases between them. The CDR3 sequence is CASSFSSTDTQYF. The CDR3 DNA reads as TGCGCCAGCAGCTTTTCGAGCACAGATACGCAGTATTTT.

This clone was picked up one time. Here the CDR3 DNA reads TGTGCCAGCAGCTTAAGCGACCGACAGGGGTATCGACCCCTCCACTTT. Translating it yields CASSLSDRQGYRPLHF. This sequence joins TRBV7-2 and TRBJ1-6; 8 bases agree with TRBD1. The CDR3 spans 16 residues. J lost 12 bases, V lost 2 bases, and 12 bases had no gene match. Germline CDR1 reads SGHTA; CDR2 reads FQGNSA.

V and J are TRBV25-1 and TRBJ1-2; 10 bases are shared with TRBD1. CDR3 length: 12 amino acids. The ends lost 9 bases at V and 7 bases at J; junction bases unmatched: 5. Germline values: CDR1 MGHDK, CDR2 SYGVNS. The CDR3 here is CASGTGVTGYTF. CDR3 coding DNA: TGTGCCAGTGGGACAGGGGTAACTGGCTACACCTTC.

The rearrangement uses TRBV7-9 and TRBJ1-6; D is perhaps TRBD1 (5 bases). The V gene's germline CDR1 is SEHNR and CDR2 FQNEAQ (reference sequence). The CDR3 has 15 amino acids. V shed 1 base and J shed 7 bases, with 11 bases lying between them. As DNA, the CDR3 is TGTGCCAGCAGCTTAGAAGGGGTAAAGAATTCACCCCTCCACTTT. It translates to CASSLEGVKNSPLHF.

The DNA for the CDR3 is TGTGCCAGCAGCTTGGGACTTAATGAGCAGTTCTTC. This codes for CASSLGLNEQFF. This chain connects TRBV5-4 to TRBJ2-1, with D unclear. This CDR3 has 12 amino acids. Looked up from germline, CDR1 is SGHNT and CDR2 is YYREEE (reference sequence). Trimming cost V 0 bases and J 7 bases, with 5 bases left between them.

This chain uses TRBV2 with TRBJ2-1; 9 bases match TRBD2. V was pared by 6 bases and J by 2 bases, with 5 bases of the junction left unmatched. In germline, CDR1 is SNHLY, CDR2 FYNNEI. The CDR3 runs 15 residues. The CDR3 nucleotides are TGTGCCAGCAGGCCGACTAGCGGACCCTACAATGAGCAGTTCTTC. Encoded protein: CASRPTSGPYNEQFF.

The chain combines TRBV9 with TRBJ2-6; no clear D. V was trimmed by 4 bases and J by 0 bases, leaving 17 bases between them. The CDR3 spans 18 residues. The germline V gene has CDR1 SGDLS and CDR2 YYNGEE. The CDR3 bases are TGTGCCAGCAGCCCCCGCGGTAGCCAGAACTCTGGGGCCAACGTCCTGACTTTC. Its translation: CASSPRGSQNSGANVLTF.

A few counts support this clone. V is TRBV13 and J is TRBJ1-6; 8 nucleotides align to TRBD1. V shed 5 bases and J 0 bases; nucleotides not matched to a gene: 6. The CDR3 runs to 17 residues. Germline assignment: CDR1 PRHDT and CDR2 FYEKMQ (reference sequence). CDR3 in amino acids: CASSPRTGSSYNSPLHF. The CDR3 DNA is TGTGCCAGCAGCCCGCGGACAGGGAGCTCCTATAATTCACCCCTCCACTTT.

This clone was detected many times. V usage is TRBV13 and J usage is TRBJ2-1; perhaps TRBD2 as D (6 bases). The CDR3 has 14 residues. The germline V gene encodes CDR1 PRHDT and CDR2 FYEKMQ (reference sequence). Trimming cost V 2 bases and J 8 bases, with 13 bases left between them. CDR3 nucleotide sequence: TGTGCCAGCAGCTTACGGCGGGATCGGGATGAGCAGTTCTTC. This translates into CASSLRRDRDEQFF.